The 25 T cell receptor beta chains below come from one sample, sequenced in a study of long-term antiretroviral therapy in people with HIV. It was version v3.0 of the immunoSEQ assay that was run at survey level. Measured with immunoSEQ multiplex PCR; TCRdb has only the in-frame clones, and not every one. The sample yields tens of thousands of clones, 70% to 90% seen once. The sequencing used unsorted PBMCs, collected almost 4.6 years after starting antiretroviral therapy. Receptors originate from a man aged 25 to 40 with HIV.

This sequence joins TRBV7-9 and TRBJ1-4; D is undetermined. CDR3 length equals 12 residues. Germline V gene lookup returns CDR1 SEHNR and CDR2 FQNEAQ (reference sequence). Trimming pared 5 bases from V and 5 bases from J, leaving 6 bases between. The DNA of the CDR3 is TGTGCCAGCAGCCTCCTGAATGAAAAACTGTTTTTT. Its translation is CASSLLNEKLFF.

The CDR3 nucleotides read TGTGCCAGCTCACCAATTGGGAGGGTGGAGACCCAGTACTTC. Encoded protein: CASSPIGRVETQYF. This sequence joins TRBV18 and TRBJ2-5; 7 nucleotides line up with TRBD2. The CDR3 has 14 residues. V gave up 2 bases and J gave up 5 bases; unmatched junction bases: 5. Germline V gene sequence: CDR1 KGHSH, CDR2 LQKENI.

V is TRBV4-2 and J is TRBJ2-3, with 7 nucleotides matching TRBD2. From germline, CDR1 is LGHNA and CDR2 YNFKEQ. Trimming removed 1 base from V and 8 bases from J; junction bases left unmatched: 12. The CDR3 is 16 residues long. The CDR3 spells CASSQGAGLGGATQYF. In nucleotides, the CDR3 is TGTGCCAGCAGCCAAGGGGCTGGACTAGGAGGGGCTACGCAGTATTTT.

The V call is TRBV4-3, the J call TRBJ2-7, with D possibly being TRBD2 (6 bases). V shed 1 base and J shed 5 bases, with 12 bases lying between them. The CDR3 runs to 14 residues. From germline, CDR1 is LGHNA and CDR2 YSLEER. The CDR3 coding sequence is TGCGCCAGCAGCCAAGGGGACTTGGGGGACGAGCAGTACTTC. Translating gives CASSQGDLGDEQYF.

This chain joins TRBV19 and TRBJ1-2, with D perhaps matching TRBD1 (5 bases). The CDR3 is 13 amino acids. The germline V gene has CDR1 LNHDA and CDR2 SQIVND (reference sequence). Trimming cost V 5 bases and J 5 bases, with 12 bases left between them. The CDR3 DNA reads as TGTGCCAGTAGTTGGGGCGGAAATTATGGCTACACCTTC. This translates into CASSWGGNYGYTF.

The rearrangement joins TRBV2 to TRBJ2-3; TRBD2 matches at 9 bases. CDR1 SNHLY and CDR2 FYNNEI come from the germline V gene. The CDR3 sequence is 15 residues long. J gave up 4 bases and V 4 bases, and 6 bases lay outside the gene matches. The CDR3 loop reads CASSVGSGSSDTQYF. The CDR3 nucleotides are TGTGCCAGCAGTGTGGGTAGCGGGAGCTCAGATACGCAGTATTTT. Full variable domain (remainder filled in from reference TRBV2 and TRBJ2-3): EPEVTQTPSHQVTQMGQEVILRCVPISNHLYFYWYRQILGQKVEFLVSFYNNEISEKSEIFDDQFSVERPDGSNFTLKIRSTKLEDSAMYFCASSVGSGSSDTQYFGPGTRLTVL.

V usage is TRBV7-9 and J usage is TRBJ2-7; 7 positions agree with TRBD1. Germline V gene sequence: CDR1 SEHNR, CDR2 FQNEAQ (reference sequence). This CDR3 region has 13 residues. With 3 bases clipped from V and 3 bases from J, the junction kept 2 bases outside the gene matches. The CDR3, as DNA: TGTGCCAGCAGCTTGGGACAGTACTACGAGCAGTACTTC. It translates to CASSLGQYYEQYF.

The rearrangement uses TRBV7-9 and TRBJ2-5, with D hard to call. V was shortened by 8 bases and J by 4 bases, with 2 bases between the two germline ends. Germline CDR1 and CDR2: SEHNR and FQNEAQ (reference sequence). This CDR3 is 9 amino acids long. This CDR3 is CASGETQYF. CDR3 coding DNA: TGTGCCAGCGGAGAGACCCAGTACTTC.

The CDR3, as DNA: TGCGCCAGCACTGTGGGGGGGACCTACGAGCAGTACTTC. Its protein product is CASTVGGTYEQYF. This chain connects TRBV5-1 to TRBJ2-7, with 7 positions matching TRBD2. Looked up from germline, CDR1 is SGHRS and CDR2 is YFSETQ. This CDR3 has 13 amino acids. V trimming: 6 bases; J trimming: 2 bases; junction bases outside the gene matches: 5.

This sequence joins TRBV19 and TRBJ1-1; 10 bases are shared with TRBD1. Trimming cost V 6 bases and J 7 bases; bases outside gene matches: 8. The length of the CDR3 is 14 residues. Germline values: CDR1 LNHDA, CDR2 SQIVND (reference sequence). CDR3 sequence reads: CASRPGQGFIEAFF. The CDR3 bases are TGTGCCAGTAGGCCGGGACAGGGGTTTATTGAAGCTTTCTTT.

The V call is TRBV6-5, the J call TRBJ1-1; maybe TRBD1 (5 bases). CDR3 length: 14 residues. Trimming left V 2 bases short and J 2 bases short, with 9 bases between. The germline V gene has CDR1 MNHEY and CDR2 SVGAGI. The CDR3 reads CASSYGTGNTEAFF. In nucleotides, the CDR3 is TGTGCCAGCAGTTACGGGACGGGAAACACTGAAGCTTTCTTT.

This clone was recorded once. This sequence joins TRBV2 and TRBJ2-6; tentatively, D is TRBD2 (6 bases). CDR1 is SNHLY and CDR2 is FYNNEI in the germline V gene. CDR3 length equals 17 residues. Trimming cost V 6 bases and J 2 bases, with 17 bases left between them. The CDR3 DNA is TGTGCCAGCAGCCTCGCGGAGGGGACCCCTGGGGCCAACGTCCTGACTTTC. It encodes CASSLAEGTPGANVLTF.

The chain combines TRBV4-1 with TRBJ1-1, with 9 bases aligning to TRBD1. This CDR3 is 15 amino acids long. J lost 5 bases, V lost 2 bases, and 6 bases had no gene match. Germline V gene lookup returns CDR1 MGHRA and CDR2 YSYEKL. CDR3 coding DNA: TGCGCCAGCAGCCAACGGACAGGGGAGGAAACTGAAGCTTTCTTT. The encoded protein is CASSQRTGEETEAFF.

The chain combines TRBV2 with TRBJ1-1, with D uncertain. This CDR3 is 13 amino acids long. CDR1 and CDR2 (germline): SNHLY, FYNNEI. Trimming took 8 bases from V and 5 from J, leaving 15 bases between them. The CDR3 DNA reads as TGTGCCAGCGTAAGTGTACGGGGAACTGAAGCTTTCTTT. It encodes CASVSVRGTEAFF.

The CDR3 protein is CASSLNRGSNYGYTF. CDR3 nucleotides: TGTGCCAGCAGCTTAAATCGGGGGTCGAACTATGGCTACACCTTC. This rearrangement joins TRBV7-8 to TRBJ1-2, with D tentatively TRBD1 (5 bases). This CDR3 spans 15 amino acids. Per the germline V gene, CDR1 is SGHVS and CDR2 is FQNEAQ. The V gene lost 2 bases and the J gene lost 2 bases, with 12 bases spanning the gap.

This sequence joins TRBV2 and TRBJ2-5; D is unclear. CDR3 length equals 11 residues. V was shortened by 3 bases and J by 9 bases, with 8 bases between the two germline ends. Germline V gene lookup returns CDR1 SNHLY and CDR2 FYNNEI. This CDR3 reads CASSEGVAQYF. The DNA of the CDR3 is TGTGCCAGCAGTGAGGGTGTGGCCCAGTACTTC. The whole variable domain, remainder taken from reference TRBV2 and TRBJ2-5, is EPEVTQTPSHQVTQMGQEVILRCVPISNHLYFYWYRQILGQKVEFLVSFYNNEISEKSEIFDDQFSVERPDGSNFTLKIRSTKLEDSAMYFCASSEGVAQYFGPGTRLLVL.

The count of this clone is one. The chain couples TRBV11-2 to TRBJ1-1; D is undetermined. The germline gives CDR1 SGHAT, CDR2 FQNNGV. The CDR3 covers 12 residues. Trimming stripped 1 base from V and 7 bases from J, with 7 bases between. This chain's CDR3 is CASSLGVYEAFF. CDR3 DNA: TGTGCCAGCAGCTTAGGGGTTTATGAAGCTTTCTTT.

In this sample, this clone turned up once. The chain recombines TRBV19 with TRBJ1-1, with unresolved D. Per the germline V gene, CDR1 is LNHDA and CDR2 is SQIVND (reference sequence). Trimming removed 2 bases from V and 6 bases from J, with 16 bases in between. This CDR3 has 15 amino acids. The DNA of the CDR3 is TGTGCCAGTAGTATATTTCTGGATTCGCTTCCTGAAGCTTTCTTT. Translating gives CASSIFLDSLPEAFF. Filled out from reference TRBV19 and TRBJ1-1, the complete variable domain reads DGGITQSPKYLFRKEGQNVTLSCEQNLNHDAMYWYRQDPGQGLRLIYYSQIVNDFQKGDIAEGYSVSREKKESFPLTVTSAQKNPTAFYLCASSIFLDSLPEAFFGQGTRLTVV.

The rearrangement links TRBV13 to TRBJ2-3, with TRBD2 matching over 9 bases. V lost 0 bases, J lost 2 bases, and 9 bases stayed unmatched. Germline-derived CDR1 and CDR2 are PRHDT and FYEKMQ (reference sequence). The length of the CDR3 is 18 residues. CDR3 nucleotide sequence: TGTGCCAGCAGCTTAGGACCGGGGCTAGCGGGGCTCACAGATACGCAGTATTTT. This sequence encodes CASSLGPGLAGLTDTQYF.

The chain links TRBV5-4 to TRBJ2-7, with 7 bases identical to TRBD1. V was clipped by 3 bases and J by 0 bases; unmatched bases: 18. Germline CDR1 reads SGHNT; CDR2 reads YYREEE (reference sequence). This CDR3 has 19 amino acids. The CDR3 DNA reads TGTGCCAGCAGCTCACGTACCGGGACAGCCATAGATTTCTCCTACGAGCAGTACTTC. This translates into CASSSRTGTAIDFSYEQYF. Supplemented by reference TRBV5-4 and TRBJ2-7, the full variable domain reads ETGVTQSPTHLIKTRGQQVTLRCSSQSGHNTVSWYQQALGQGPQFIFQYYREEENGRGNFPPRFSGLQFPNYSSELNVNALELDDSALYLCASSSRTGTAIDFSYEQYFGPGTRLTVT.

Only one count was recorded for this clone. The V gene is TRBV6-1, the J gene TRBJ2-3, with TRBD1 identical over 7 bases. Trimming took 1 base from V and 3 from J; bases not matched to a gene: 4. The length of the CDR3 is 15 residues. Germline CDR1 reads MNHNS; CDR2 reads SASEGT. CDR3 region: CASSEVRGLTDTQYF. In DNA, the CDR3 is TGTGCCAGCAGTGAAGTGAGGGGGCTGACAGATACGCAGTATTTT.

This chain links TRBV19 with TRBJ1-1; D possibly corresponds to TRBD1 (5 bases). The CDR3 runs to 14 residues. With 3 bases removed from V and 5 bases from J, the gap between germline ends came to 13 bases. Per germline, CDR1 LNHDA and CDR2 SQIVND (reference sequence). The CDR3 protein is CASSISGGMTEAFF. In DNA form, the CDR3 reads TGTGCCAGTAGTATTTCGGGGGGGATGACTGAAGCTTTCTTT.

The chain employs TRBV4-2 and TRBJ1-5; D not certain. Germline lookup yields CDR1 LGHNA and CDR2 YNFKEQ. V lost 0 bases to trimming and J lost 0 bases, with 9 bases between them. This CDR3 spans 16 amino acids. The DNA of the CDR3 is TGTGCCAGCAGCCAAGAGGCGGCATATAGCAATCAGCCCCAGCATTTT. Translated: CASSQEAAYSNQPQHF.

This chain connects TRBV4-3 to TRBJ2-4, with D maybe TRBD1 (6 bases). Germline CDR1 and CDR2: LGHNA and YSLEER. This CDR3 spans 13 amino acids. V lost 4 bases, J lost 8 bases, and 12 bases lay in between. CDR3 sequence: CASSLLGADIQYF. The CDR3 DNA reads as TGCGCCAGCAGCCTCTTGGGGGCTGACATTCAGTACTTC.

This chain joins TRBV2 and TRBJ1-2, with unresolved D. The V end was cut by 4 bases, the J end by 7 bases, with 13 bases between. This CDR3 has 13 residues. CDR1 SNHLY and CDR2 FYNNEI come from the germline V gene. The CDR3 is CASSGNTPGGYTF. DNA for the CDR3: TGTGCCAGCAGTGGGAACACCCCCGGTGGCTACACCTTC. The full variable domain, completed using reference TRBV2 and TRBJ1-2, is EPEVTQTPSHQVTQMGQEVILRCVPISNHLYFYWYRQILGQKVEFLVSFYNNEISEKSEIFDDQFSVERPDGSNFTLKIRSTKLEDSAMYFCASSGNTPGGYTFGSGTRLTVV.